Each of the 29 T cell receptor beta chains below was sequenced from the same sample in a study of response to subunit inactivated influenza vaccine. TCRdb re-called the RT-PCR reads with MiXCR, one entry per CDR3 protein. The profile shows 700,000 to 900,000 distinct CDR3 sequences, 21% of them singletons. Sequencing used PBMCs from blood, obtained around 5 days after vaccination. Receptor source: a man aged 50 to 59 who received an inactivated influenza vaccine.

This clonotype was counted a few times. The CDR3 sequence is CASSLIQGGTEAFF. DNA of the CDR3: TGTGCCAGCAGTTTAATTCAGGGAGGGACTGAAGCTTTCTTT. The rearrangement joins TRBV12-3 or TRBV12-4 to TRBJ1-1; a possible D gene is TRBD1 (5 bases). This CDR3 comprises 14 residues. The V end lost 2 bases, the J end lost 5 bases, and 12 bases lay between the germline ends.

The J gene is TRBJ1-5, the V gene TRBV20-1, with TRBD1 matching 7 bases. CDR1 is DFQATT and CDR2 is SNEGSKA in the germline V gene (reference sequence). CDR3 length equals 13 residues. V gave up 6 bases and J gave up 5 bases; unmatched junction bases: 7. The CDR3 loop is CSATRTGDQPQHF. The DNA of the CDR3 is TGCAGTGCCACTCGAACAGGGGATCAGCCCCAGCATTTT.

CDR3 loop: CASSRAGSNYEQYF. The CDR3 nucleotides read TGTGCCAGCAGTAGGGCCGGGAGCAACTACGAGCAGTACTTC. V and J are TRBV6-1 and TRBJ2-7, with D maybe TRBD2 (6 bases). CDR1 is MNHNS, CDR2 SASEGT, per germline. V was pared by 5 bases and J by 3 bases, with 14 bases between. This CDR3 region has 14 residues.

The CDR3: CASCPRIGTGRSGANVLTF. As DNA, the CDR3 is TGTGCCAGCTGTCCCAGGATTGGGACAGGGAGAAGCGGGGCCAACGTCCTGACTTTC. This sequence joins TRBV6-2 or TRBV6-3 and TRBJ2-6; 9 bases match TRBD1. J was trimmed by 4 bases and V by 8 bases; bases with no gene match: 18. This CDR3 spans 19 amino acids. Germline V gene lookup returns CDR1 MNHEY and CDR2 SVGEGT.

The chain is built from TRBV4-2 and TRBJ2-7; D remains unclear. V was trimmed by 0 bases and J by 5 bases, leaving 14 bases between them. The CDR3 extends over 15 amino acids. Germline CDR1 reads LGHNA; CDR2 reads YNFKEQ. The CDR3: CASSQDPSRVDEQYF. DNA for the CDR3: TGTGCCAGCAGCCAAGATCCTTCCCGAGTCGACGAGCAGTACTTC.

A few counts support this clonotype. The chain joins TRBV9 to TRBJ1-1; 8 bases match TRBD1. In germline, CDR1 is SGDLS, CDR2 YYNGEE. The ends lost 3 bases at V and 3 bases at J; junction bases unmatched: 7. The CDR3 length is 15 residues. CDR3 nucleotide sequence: TGTGCCAGCAGCGCCATACAGGGGGTTCACACTGAAGCTTTCTTT. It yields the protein CASSAIQGVHTEAFF. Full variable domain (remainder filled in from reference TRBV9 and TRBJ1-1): DSGVTQTPKHLITATGQRVTLRCSPRSGDLSVYWYQQSLDQGLQFLIQYYNGEERAKGNILERFSAQQFPDLHSELNLSSLELGDSALYFCASSAIQGVHTEAFFGQGTRLTVV.

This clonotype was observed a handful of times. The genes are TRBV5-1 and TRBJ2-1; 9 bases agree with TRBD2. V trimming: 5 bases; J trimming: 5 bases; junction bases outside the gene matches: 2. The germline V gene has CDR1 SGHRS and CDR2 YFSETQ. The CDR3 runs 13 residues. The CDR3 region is CASRPSGNNEQFF. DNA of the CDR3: TGCGCCAGCAGGCCTAGCGGGAACAATGAGCAGTTCTTC.

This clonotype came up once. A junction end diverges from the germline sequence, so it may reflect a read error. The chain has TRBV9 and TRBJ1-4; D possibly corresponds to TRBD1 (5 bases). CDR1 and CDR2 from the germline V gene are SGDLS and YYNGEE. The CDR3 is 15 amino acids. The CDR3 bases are TGTGCCAGCAGCGTAGCGGGACTGGTTAATGAAAAACTGATTTTT. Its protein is CASSVAGLVNEKLIF.

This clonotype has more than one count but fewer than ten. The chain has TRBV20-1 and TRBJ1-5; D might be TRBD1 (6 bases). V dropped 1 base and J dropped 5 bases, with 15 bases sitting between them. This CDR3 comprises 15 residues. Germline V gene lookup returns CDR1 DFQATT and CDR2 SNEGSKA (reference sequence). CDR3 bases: TGCAGTGCTAGAGTAGGAGGCAGGGGAGATCAGCCCCAGCATTTT. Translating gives CSARVGGRGDQPQHF.

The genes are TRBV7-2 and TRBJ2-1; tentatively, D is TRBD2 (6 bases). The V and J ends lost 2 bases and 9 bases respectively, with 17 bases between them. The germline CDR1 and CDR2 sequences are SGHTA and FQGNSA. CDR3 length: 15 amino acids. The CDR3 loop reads CASSLSSSGRIEQFF. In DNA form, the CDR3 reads TGTGCCAGCAGCTTAAGTTCCAGTGGGAGGATTGAGCAGTTCTTC.

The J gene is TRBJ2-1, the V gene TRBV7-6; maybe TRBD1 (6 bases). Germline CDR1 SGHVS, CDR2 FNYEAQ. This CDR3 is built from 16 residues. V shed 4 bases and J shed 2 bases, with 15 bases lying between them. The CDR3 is CASSSNTGRTYNEQFF. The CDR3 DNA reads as TGTGCCAGCAGCTCAAACACAGGGAGAACCTACAATGAGCAGTTCTTC. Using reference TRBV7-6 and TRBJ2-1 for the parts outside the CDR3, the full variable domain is GAGVSQSPRYKVTKRGQDVALRCDPISGHVSLYWYRQALGQGPEFLTYFNYEAQQDKSGLPNDRFSAERPEGSISTLTIQRTEQRDSAMYRCASSSNTGRTYNEQFFGPGTRLTVL.

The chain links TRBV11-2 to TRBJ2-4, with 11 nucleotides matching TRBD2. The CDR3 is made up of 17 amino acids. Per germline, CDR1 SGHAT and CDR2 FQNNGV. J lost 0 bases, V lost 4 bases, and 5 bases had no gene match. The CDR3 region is CASSSLAGEIAKNIQYF. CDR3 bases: TGTGCCAGCAGCTCACTAGCGGGAGAGATAGCCAAAAACATTCAGTACTTC.

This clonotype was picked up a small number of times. The CDR3 DNA follows: TGTGCCAGCAGTTACATAGCGGGGGGGCAGGATGAGCAGTTCTTC. The encoded protein is CASSYIAGGQDEQFF. This rearrangement joins TRBV6-5 to TRBJ2-1; 11 bases map to TRBD2. The CDR3 covers 15 residues. Per germline, CDR1 MNHEY and CDR2 SVGAGI. J gave up 8 bases and V 2 bases, and 5 bases lay outside the gene matches.

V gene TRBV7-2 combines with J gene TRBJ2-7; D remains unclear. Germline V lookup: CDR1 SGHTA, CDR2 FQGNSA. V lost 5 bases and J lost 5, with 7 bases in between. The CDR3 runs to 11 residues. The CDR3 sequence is CASSHSDEQYF. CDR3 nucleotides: TGTGCCAGCAGCCACAGTGACGAGCAGTACTTC.

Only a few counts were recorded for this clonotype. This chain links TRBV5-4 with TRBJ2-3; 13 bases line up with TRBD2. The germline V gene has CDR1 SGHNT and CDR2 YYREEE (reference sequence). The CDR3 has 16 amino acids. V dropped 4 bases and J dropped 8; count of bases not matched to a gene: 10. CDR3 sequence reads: CASSHILAGGRGTQYF. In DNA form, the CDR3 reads TGTGCCAGCAGCCACATACTAGCGGGGGGGCGTGGTACGCAGTATTTT.

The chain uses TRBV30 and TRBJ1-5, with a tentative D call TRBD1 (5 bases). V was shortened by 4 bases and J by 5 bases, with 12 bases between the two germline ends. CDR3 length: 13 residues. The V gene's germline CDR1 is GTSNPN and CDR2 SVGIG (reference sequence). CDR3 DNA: TGTGCCTGGACAAAAACAGGAGATCAGCCCCAGCATTTT. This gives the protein CAWTKTGDQPQHF. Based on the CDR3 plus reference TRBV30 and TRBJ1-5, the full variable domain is SQTIHQWPATLVQPVGSPLSLECTVEGTSNPNLYWYRQAAGRGLQLLFYSVGIGQISSEVPQNLSASRPQDRQFILSSKKLLLSDSGFYLCAWTKTGDQPQHFGDGTRLSIL.

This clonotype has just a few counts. CDR3 bases: TGCAGCGGGACGGCGAACACTGAAGCTTTCTTT. Its translation is CSGTANTEAFF. V and J are TRBV29-1 and TRBJ1-1, with D uncertain. The V gene lost 7 bases and the J gene lost 1 base, with 7 bases spanning the gap. Germline lookup yields CDR1 SQVTM and CDR2 ANQGSEA. The CDR3 totals 11 residues.

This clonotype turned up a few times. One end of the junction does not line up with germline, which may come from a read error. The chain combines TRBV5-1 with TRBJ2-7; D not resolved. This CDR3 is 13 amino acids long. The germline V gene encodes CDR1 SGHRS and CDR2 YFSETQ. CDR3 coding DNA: TGTGCCAGCAGCCCCCGGCCTTCCTACGAGCAGTACTTC. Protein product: CASSPRPSYEQYF.

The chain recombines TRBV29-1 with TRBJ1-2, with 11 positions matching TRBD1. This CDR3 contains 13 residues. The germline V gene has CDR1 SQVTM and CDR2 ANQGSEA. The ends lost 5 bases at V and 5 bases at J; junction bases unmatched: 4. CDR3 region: CSVSDRGPYGYTF. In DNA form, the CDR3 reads TGCAGCGTTTCGGACAGGGGGCCGTATGGCTACACCTTC.

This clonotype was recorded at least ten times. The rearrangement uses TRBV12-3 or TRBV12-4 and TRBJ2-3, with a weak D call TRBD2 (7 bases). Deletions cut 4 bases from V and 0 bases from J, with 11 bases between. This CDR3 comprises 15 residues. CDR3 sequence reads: CASSSEGGSTDTQYF. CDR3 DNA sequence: TGTGCCAGCAGTTCTGAGGGGGGGAGCACAGATACGCAGTATTTT.

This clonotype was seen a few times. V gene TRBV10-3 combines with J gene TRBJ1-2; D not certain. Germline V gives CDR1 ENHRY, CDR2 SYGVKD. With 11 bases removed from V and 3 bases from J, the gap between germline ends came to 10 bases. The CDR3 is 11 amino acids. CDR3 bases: TGTGCCTCGGGAGTGGACTATGGCTACACCTTC. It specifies CASGVDYGYTF.

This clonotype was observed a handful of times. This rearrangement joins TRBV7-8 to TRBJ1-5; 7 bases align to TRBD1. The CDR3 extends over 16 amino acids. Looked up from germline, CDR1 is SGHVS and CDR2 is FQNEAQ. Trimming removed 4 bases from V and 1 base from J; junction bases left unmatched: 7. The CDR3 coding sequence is TGTGCCAGCAGCTCTAGGGCGGGACAGAGCAATCAGCCCCAGCATTTT. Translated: CASSSRAGQSNQPQHF. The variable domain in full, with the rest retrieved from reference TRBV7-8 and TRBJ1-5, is GAGVSQSPRYKVAKRGQDVALRCDPISGHVSLFWYQQALGQGPEFLTYFQNEAQLDKSGLPSDRFFAERPEGSVSTLKIQRTQQEDSAVYLCASSSRAGQSNQPQHFGDGTRLSIL.

CDR3 DNA: TGTGCCAGCAGCCTAACGACAGCCCTCAATCAGCCCCAGCATTTT. This codes for CASSLTTALNQPQHF. The chain joins TRBV7-9 to TRBJ1-5, with D possibly TRBD1 on 5 matching bases. Germline V gene sequence: CDR1 SEHNR, CDR2 FQNEAQ (reference sequence). Trimming pared 5 bases from V and 3 bases from J, leaving 14 bases between. The CDR3 is 15 residues long. Variable domain in full (rest from reference TRBV7-9 and TRBJ1-5): DTGVSQNPRHKITKRGQNVTFRCDPISEHNRLYWYRQTLGQGPEFLTYFQNEAQLEKSRLLSDRFSAERPKGSFSTLEIQRTEQGDSAMYLCASSLTTALNQPQHFGDGTRLSIL.

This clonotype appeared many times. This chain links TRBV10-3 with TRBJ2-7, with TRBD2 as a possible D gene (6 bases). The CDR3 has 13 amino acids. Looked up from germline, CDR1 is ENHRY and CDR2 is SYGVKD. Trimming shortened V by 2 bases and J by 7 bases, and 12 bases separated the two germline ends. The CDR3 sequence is CAISEVDSGEQYF. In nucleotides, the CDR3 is TGTGCCATCAGTGAGGTAGACAGCGGGGAGCAGTACTTC.

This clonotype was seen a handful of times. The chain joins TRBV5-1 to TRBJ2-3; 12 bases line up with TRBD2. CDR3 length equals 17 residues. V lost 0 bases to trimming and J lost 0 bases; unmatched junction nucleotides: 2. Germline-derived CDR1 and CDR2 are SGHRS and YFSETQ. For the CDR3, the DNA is TGCGCCAGCAGCTTGGTACTAGCGGGGGGTAGCACAGATACGCAGTATTTT. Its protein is CASSLVLAGGSTDTQYF.

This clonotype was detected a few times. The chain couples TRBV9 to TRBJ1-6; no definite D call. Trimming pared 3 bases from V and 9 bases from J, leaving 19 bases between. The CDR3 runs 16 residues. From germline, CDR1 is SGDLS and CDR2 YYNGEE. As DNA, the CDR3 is TGTGCCAGCAGCGGCAGCCTGAACCCGCGGGGTTCACCCCTCCACTTT. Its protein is CASSGSLNPRGSPLHF. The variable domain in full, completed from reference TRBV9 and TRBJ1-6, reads DSGVTQTPKHLITATGQRVTLRCSPRSGDLSVYWYQQSLDQGLQFLIQYYNGEERAKGNILERFSAQQFPDLHSELNLSSLELGDSALYFCASSGSLNPRGSPLHFGNGTRLTVT.

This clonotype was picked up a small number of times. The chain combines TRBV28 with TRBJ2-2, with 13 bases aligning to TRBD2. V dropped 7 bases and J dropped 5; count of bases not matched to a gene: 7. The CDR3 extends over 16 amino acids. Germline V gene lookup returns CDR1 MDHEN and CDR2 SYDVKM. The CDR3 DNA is TGTGCCAGCATCCTATCGGGACTAGCGGGAACCGGGGAGCTGTTTTTT. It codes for CASILSGLAGTGELFF.

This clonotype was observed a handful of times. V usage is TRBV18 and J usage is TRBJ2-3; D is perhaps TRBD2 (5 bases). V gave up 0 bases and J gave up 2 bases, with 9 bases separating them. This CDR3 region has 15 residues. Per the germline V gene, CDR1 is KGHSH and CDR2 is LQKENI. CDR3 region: CASSPPGRNTDTQYF. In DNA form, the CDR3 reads TGTGCCAGCTCACCACCAGGGAGAAACACAGATACGCAGTATTTT.

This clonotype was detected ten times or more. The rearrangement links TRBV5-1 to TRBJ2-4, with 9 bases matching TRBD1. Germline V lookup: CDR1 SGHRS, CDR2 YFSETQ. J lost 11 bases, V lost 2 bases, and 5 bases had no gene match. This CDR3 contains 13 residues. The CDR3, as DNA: TGCGCCAGCAGCTTACGGGGACAGGGCCTTCAGTACTTC. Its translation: CASSLRGQGLQYF.